This T cell receptor beta chain stems from a study of control samples from healthy donors and cancer patients. Profiling relied on immunoSEQ multiplex PCR, and the TCRdb table lists in-frame clones only, not all of them. The sample comprises 40,000 to 55,000 clones, roughly 93% of which are singletons, and around a quarter rests with the top ten. The CDR3 runs 12 residues. Germline CDR1 DFQATT, CDR2 SNEGSKA (reference sequence). V dropped 3 bases and J dropped 5 bases, with 10 bases sitting between them. This clone was seen a handful of times. The sample comprised PBMCs. The receptor comes from a woman in her fifties or sixties with head and neck cancer. The chain is built from TRBV20-1 and TRBJ2-5; D unclear. The CDR3 loop is CSASTSVETQYF. CDR3 in DNA: TGCAGTGCTAGTACCAGCGTCGAGACCCAGTACTTC.